Following are 24 T cell receptor beta chains from one sample sequenced in a study of blood T cells in healthy people across ages. Primed by a sample-barcoded 5' primer and a J-beta primer mix, a second PCR proceeded for roughly 6 to 12 cycles. TCRdb ran MiXCR on the 5' RACE reads and lists one entry per CDR3 protein. This table has more than 500,000 distinct CDR3 sequences, 25% to 30% appearing once. Sequencing was done on a sample of blood. The receptors stem from an older woman in good health.

This clonotype was observed a handful of times. The rearrangement joins TRBV5-1 to TRBJ2-1, with D perhaps matching TRBD1 (6 bases). Near its end, the DNA agrees better with TRBJ2-5, so the J call may be wrong. This CDR3 is 12 amino acids long. Germline CDR1 is SGHRS and CDR2 is YFSETQ. The DNA of the CDR3 is TGCGCCGGCAAGCAGGGGCAAGAGACCCAGTACTTC. Translation: CAGKQGQETQYF.

V usage is TRBV4-3 and J usage is TRBJ1-3, with no clear D. This CDR3 region has 16 residues. Per germline, CDR1 LGHNA and CDR2 YSLEER. The V end was cut by 1 base, the J end by 4 bases, with 14 bases between. CDR3 nucleotides: TGCGCCAGCAGCCAAGGGGCCCAGCGTAAAGGAAACACCATATATTTT. As protein: CASSQGAQRKGNTIYF.

The chain recombines TRBV20-1 with TRBJ1-5; D is uncertain. Germline CDR1 is DFQATT and CDR2 is SNEGSKA (reference sequence). This CDR3 has 17 amino acids. V lost 0 bases and J lost 0, with 15 bases in between. CDR3 loop: CSARDGGKAYSNQPQHF. CDR3 coding DNA: TGCAGTGCTAGAGATGGTGGAAAGGCTTATAGCAATCAGCCCCAGCATTTT.

The sample holds a few counts of this clonotype. This chain connects TRBV24-1 to TRBJ2-6, with 7 bases fitting TRBD1. Germline lookup yields CDR1 KGHDR and CDR2 SFDVKD. V trimming: 11 bases; J trimming: 0 bases; junction bases outside the gene matches: 9. The CDR3 covers 16 residues. For the CDR3, the DNA is TGTGCCAGGTCGGGACAGCCCTTCTCTGGGGCCAACGTCCTGACTTTC. Amino acids: CARSGQPFSGANVLTF.

This clonotype was seen a handful of times. The J gene is TRBJ2-3, the V gene TRBV29-1; a weak D match, TRBD2 (6 bases). Germline lookup yields CDR1 SQVTM and CDR2 ANQGSEA. The CDR3 extends over 12 amino acids. CDR3 in DNA: TGCAGAGCTAGCGATTTAGCAGATACGCAGTATTTT. It is translated as CRASDLADTQYF.

This clonotype has just a few counts. The genes are TRBV4-3 and TRBJ2-2; D remains unclear. This CDR3 region has 16 residues. Trimming cost V 2 bases and J 0 bases, with 10 bases left between them. Germline V gene sequence: CDR1 LGHNA, CDR2 YSLEER. DNA for the CDR3: TGCGCCAGCAGCCAAAATCCGGTCTCGAACACCGGGGAGCTGTTTTTT. Translating gives CASSQNPVSNTGELFF.

This chain joins TRBV3-1 and TRBJ1-2, with TRBD1 as a possible D gene (6 bases). This CDR3 is built from 15 residues. Deletions cut 2 bases from V and 6 bases from J, with 16 bases between. Germline V gives CDR1 LGHDT, CDR2 YNNKEL (reference sequence). The DNA of the CDR3 is TGTGCCAGCAGCCAACGACCAGGGGACACCCATGGCTACACCTTC. Amino acid sequence: CASSQRPGDTHGYTF.

This sequence joins TRBV4-2 and TRBJ2-5; TRBD2 might be the D (6 bases). The CDR3 runs 12 residues. Germline assignment: CDR1 LGHNA and CDR2 YNFKEQ. Trimming removed 3 bases from V and 9 bases from J, with 11 bases in between. The CDR3 spells CASSQVGLPQYF. The CDR3 nucleotides read TGTGCCAGCAGCCAGGTGGGACTCCCCCAGTACTTC.

This clonotype has a single count. V usage is TRBV30 and J usage is TRBJ1-2; the D is unclear. Trimming removed 3 bases from V and 5 bases from J, with 13 bases in between. Looked up from germline, CDR1 is GTSNPN and CDR2 is SVGIG (reference sequence). The CDR3 consists of 13 residues. CDR3 amino acids: CAWRAHGPYGYTF. CDR3 coding DNA: TGTGCCTGGAGGGCCCATGGTCCGTATGGCTACACCTTC. Drawing the rest from reference TRBV30 and TRBJ1-2, the complete variable domain is SQTIHQWPATLVQPVGSPLSLECTVEGTSNPNLYWYRQAAGRGLQLLFYSVGIGQISSEVPQNLSASRPQDRQFILSSKKLLLSDSGFYLCAWRAHGPYGYTFGSGTRLTVV.

This sequence joins TRBV7-9 and TRBJ2-5; D remains ambiguous. Between the trimmed V and J ends, which lost 7 bases and 5 bases, there was a span of 11 bases. CDR1 is SEHNR and CDR2 is FQNEAQ in the germline V gene (reference sequence). The CDR3 loop spans 12 amino acids. The CDR3 DNA reads as TGTGCCAGCACCCCGTCGAGGGAGACCCAGTACTTC. Encoded protein: CASTPSRETQYF.

This clonotype occurred a few times. The chain links TRBV9 to TRBJ2-2, with D perhaps being TRBD1 or TRBD2 (5 bases each). Looked up from germline, CDR1 is SGDLS and CDR2 is YYNGEE. Trimming cost V 4 bases and J 7 bases, with 17 bases left between them. CDR3 length equals 15 residues. The CDR3 DNA sequence: TGTGCCAGCAGCCTTCGGACGGGGACGAACGGGGAGCTGTTTTTT. It encodes CASSLRTGTNGELFF.

This clonotype has a handful of counts. The chain uses TRBV7-2 and TRBJ2-5; possible D gene TRBD2, 7 bases. CDR1 SGHTA and CDR2 FQGNSA come from the germline V gene. This CDR3 contains 15 residues. Trimming took 1 base from V and 11 from J, leaving 20 bases between them. The CDR3: CASSLVGQGRGKQYF. As DNA, the CDR3 is TGTGCCAGCAGCTTAGTGGGCCAGGGGAGGGGGAAGCAGTACTTC.

The chain employs TRBV6-6 and TRBJ2-6; D is unresolved. V lost 2 bases and J lost 0, with 5 bases in between. Germline CDR1 and CDR2: MNHNY and SVGAGI (reference sequence). This CDR3 has 15 amino acids. For the CDR3, the DNA is TGTGCCAGCAGTTACCCCACCTCTGGGGCCAACGTCCTGACTTTC. Its protein is CASSYPTSGANVLTF.

With regard to this clonotype: A junction boundary mismatches the germline segment, possibly from a read error. V usage is TRBV7-9 and J usage is TRBJ2-1; D is perhaps TRBD2 (5 bases). CDR1 SEHNR and CDR2 FQNEAQ come from the germline V gene (reference sequence). The CDR3 is 14 residues long. For the CDR3, the DNA is TGTTCCAGCAGCTTAGGGAGCTCCTACAATGAGCAGTTCTTC. It is translated as CSSSLGSSYNEQFF.

This clonotype was observed a handful of times. The J gene is TRBJ1-6, the V gene TRBV7-2; D uncertain. From germline, CDR1 is SGHTA and CDR2 FQGNSA. The CDR3 has 15 amino acids. Trimming removed 3 bases from V and 7 bases from J, with 13 bases in between. In nucleotides, the CDR3 is TGTGCCAGCAGCTTTTGGACCGGTGGGAATTCACCCCTCCACTTT. As protein: CASSFWTGGNSPLHF.

This clonotype was picked up a small number of times. The CDR3, as DNA: TGTGCCAGCTCACCGGGACTAGCGGGGGTATCCTCCTACGAGCAGTACTTC. Translation gives CASSPGLAGVSSYEQYF. The V gene is TRBV18, the J gene TRBJ2-7; 14 bases agree with TRBD2. This CDR3 has 17 amino acids. The V and J ends lost 3 bases and 0 bases, in that order; junction bases with no gene match: 4. Germline values: CDR1 KGHSH, CDR2 LQKENI. Looking up the rest from reference TRBV18 and TRBJ2-7 gives the full variable domain: NAGVMQNPRHLVRRRGQEARLRCSPMKGHSHVYWYRQLPEEGLKFMVYLQKENIIDESGMPKERFSAEFPKEGPSILRIQQVVRGDSAAYFCASSPGLAGVSSYEQYFGPGTRLTVT.

In its sample, this clonotype was seen a few times. The genes are TRBV6-6 and TRBJ1-2, with D possibly matching TRBD1 (5 bases). The CDR3 runs 14 residues. Germline V gene sequence: CDR1 MNHNY, CDR2 SVGAGI (reference sequence). The V gene lost 10 bases and the J gene lost 0 bases, with 15 bases spanning the gap. The CDR3 region has the DNA TGTGCCACGGGATGGGCAGGGACTAACTATGGCTACACCTTC. Protein product: CATGWAGTNYGYTF.

This CDR3 is CASSGQVHNSPLHF. The CDR3 DNA reads TGCGCCAGCAGCGGACAGGTTCATAATTCACCCCTCCACTTT. The chain employs TRBV5-1 and TRBJ1-6; the match to TRBD1 covers 7 bases. There are 14 residues in the CDR3. Germline loops: CDR1 SGHRS, CDR2 YFSETQ. J lost 5 bases, V lost 4 bases, and 3 bases had no gene match. The whole variable domain, filled in from reference TRBV5-1 and TRBJ1-6, reads KAGVTQTPRYLIKTRGQQVTLSCSPISGHRSVSWYQQTPGQGLQFLFEYFSETQRNKGNFPGRFSGRQFSNSRSEMNVSTLELGDSALYLCASSGQVHNSPLHFGNGTRLTVT.

This clonotype has just a few counts. CDR3 sequence reads: CASSSGVWTEAFF. The CDR3, as DNA: TGCGCCAGCAGCTCAGGGGTTTGGACTGAAGCTTTCTTT. V and J are TRBV5-1 and TRBJ1-1; maybe TRBD1 (6 bases). The germline CDR1 and CDR2 sequences are SGHRS and YFSETQ. The CDR3 has 13 residues. V dropped 3 bases and J dropped 5 bases, with 11 bases sitting between them.

This clonotype showed up just a few times. The chain carries TRBV20-1 and TRBJ1-2; 8 bases map to TRBD1. This CDR3 is built from 13 residues. Germline loops: CDR1 DFQATT, CDR2 SNEGSKA (reference sequence). The junction had 10 bases not matched to a gene; V was cut back by 6 bases and J by 7 bases. The CDR3 reads CSALPDREFGYTF. Here the CDR3 DNA reads TGCAGTGCGTTACCGGACAGGGAGTTTGGCTACACCTTC.

This clonotype was observed many times. The V and J genes are TRBV7-9 and TRBJ2-5; unclear D gene. With the DNA end fitting TRBJ2-1 better, the J assignment may be wrong. The CDR3 spans 12 residues. Germline CDR1 SEHNR, CDR2 FQNEAQ (reference sequence). Here the CDR3 reads CASSPQEDEQFF. DNA for the CDR3: TGTGCCAGCAGCCCCCAAGAGGATGAGCAGTTCTTC.

V usage is TRBV15 and J usage is TRBJ2-1, with D unclear. This CDR3 comprises 16 residues. Germline CDR1 LNHNV, CDR2 YYDKDF (reference sequence). Deletions cut 0 bases from V and 4 bases from J, with 13 bases between. For the CDR3, the DNA is TGTGCCACCAGCAGAGATACAGAGGTGAGGTACAATGAGCAGTTCTTC. This sequence encodes CATSRDTEVRYNEQFF.

This clonotype was detected only a few times. The rearrangement links TRBV5-1 to TRBJ2-2, with D perhaps TRBD2 (6 bases). CDR3 length: 14 residues. Looked up from germline, CDR1 is SGHRS and CDR2 is YFSETQ. V gave up 3 bases and J gave up 8 bases, with 14 bases separating them. The CDR3 sequence: CASSWGTAGGELFF. DNA for the CDR3: TGCGCCAGCAGCTGGGGGACTGCCGGTGGGGAGCTGTTTTTT.

The table lists this clonotype with a few counts. The V call is TRBV11-3, the J call TRBJ1-2, with 8 bases matching TRBD1. With 5 bases clipped from V and 2 bases from J, the junction kept 7 bases outside the gene matches. Germline V lookup: CDR1 SGHNT, CDR2 YENEEA. This CDR3 is 15 amino acids long. The CDR3 DNA follows: TGTGCCAGCAGCCCCGTACAGGGGGGAAACTATGGCTACACCTTC. The encoded protein is CASSPVQGGNYGYTF.